The 10 T cell receptor beta chains given below trace back to one sample, sequenced in a study of regulatory T cells in long-lasting Graves disease. Library construction for TCR beta used iRepertoire HTBI primers and Arm-PCR of CDR3 regions. TCRdb recomputed calls from the multiplex PCR reads with MiXCR, one row per CDR3 protein. Of about 530,000 distinct CDR3 sequences listed, more than 15% are singletons. Time point in this sample: newly diagnosed GD, antithyroid drugs for less than 3 months. Generation of the TCR library employed RNA extracted from PBMCs. Separately, the same data were catalogued under a study of T cells in Graves' hyperthyroidism and ophthalmopathy.

The source material was peripheral blood mononuclear cells (PBMCs), sampled at new diagnosis, from a patient treated with antithyroid drugs. These receptors were collected from a woman between 40 and 65 years old with Graves disease.

This clonotype was observed a handful of times. This clone may be a read error of a much larger clone one base away. The V call is TRBV2, the J call TRBJ2-7; D is possibly TRBD1 (5 bases). V lost 4 bases to trimming and J lost 6 bases, with 10 bases between them. The germline V gene encodes CDR1 SNHLY and CDR2 FYNNEI. This CDR3 region has 12 residues. Here the CDR3 reads CASSVIRGEQYF. In DNA, the CDR3 is TGTGCCAGCAGTGTTATTAGGGGCGAGCAGTACTTC.

For this clonotype: With a much larger clone just one base away, this may be a read error. The rearrangement links TRBV3-1 to TRBJ2-7; unclear D gene. There are 12 residues in the CDR3. Between the trimmed V and J ends, which lost 2 bases and 6 bases, there was a span of 8 bases. Germline V gene sequence: CDR1 LGHDT, CDR2 YNNKEL (reference sequence). The CDR3 region is CASSQRHTEQYF. CDR3 in DNA: TGTGCCAGCAGCCAACGGCACACCGAGCAGTACTTC.

In this sample, this clonotype turned up a few times. V usage is TRBV7-2 and J usage is TRBJ2-1; 8 positions match TRBD2. V lost 4 bases to trimming and J lost 8 bases; unmatched junction nucleotides: 10. The length of the CDR3 is 15 residues. Per germline, CDR1 SGHTA and CDR2 FQGNSA. CDR3 loop: CASSSRAGGLYEQFF. The CDR3 coding sequence is TGTGCCAGCAGCTCGAGGGCGGGGGGCCTCTATGAGCAGTTCTTC. Supplemented by reference TRBV7-2 and TRBJ2-1, the full variable domain reads GAGVSQSPSNKVTEKGKDVELRCDPISGHTALYWYRQSLGQGLEFLIYFQGNSAPDKSGLPSDRFSAERTGGSVSTLTIQRTQQEDSAVYLCASSSRAGGLYEQFFGPGTRLTVL.

The table lists this clonotype with many counts. The V call is TRBV12-3 or TRBV12-4, the J call TRBJ1-2; TRBD1 matches at 9 bases. Trimming removed 4 bases from V and 7 bases from J; junction bases left unmatched: 7. The CDR3 runs to 14 residues. The CDR3 DNA reads as TGTGCCAGCAGTTACGGGACAGGGCTTATTGGCTACACCTTC. Residues: CASSYGTGLIGYTF.

This clonotype occurred a few times. The chain employs TRBV5-4 and TRBJ2-1; 14 bases align to TRBD2. Germline CDR1 and CDR2: SGHNT and YYREEE (reference sequence). V lost 2 bases, J lost 10 bases, and 5 bases stayed unmatched. The CDR3 length is 15 residues. In DNA, the CDR3 is TGTGCCAGCAGCTTCGGACTAGCGGGGGGTCGGGAGCAGTTCTTC. Translating gives CASSFGLAGGREQFF.

The chain recombines TRBV6-5 with TRBJ2-1, with D unclear. The V and J ends lost 0 bases and 12 bases respectively, with 6 bases between them. This CDR3 region has 11 residues. Germline CDR1 and CDR2: MNHEY and SVGAGI. CDR3 sequence reads: CASSYSGVQFF. The CDR3 coding sequence is TGTGCCAGCAGTTACTCTGGGGTGCAGTTCTTC.

This clonotype was counted at least ten times. This sequence joins TRBV6-1 and TRBJ2-3; D is possibly TRBD1 or TRBD2 (7 bases each). The germline V gene has CDR1 MNHNS and CDR2 SASEGT. V lost 6 bases to trimming and J lost 0 bases, with 25 bases between them. This CDR3 is built from 19 residues. For the CDR3, the DNA is TGTGCCAGCAGCCTCTTCGGGACTATCGGGACAGATAGCACAGATACGCAGTATTTT. As protein: CASSLFGTIGTDSTDTQYF.

This chain connects TRBV29-1 to TRBJ1-1; weak D call: TRBD1 (6 bases). Germline values: CDR1 SQVTM, CDR2 ANQGSEA. V dropped 7 bases and J dropped 1 base, with 19 bases sitting between them. This CDR3 spans 15 amino acids. This CDR3 reads CSGGGQGSGNTEAFF. The CDR3 DNA is TGCAGCGGGGGGGGCCAGGGTTCCGGGAACACTGAAGCTTTCTTT.

V and J are TRBV3-1 and TRBJ1-4; a possible D gene is TRBD1 (5 bases). V was pared by 1 base and J by 5 bases, with 11 bases between. Germline V lookup: CDR1 LGHDT, CDR2 YNNKEL (reference sequence). The CDR3 sequence is 15 residues long. CDR3 sequence reads: CASSQVGGGNEKLFF. The CDR3, as DNA: TGTGCCAGCAGCCAAGTCGGGGGGGGAAATGAAAAACTGTTTTTT. The full variable domain, with the rest looked up from reference TRBV3-1 and TRBJ1-4, is DTAVSQTPKYLVTQMGNDKSIKCEQNLGHDTMYWYKQDSKKFLKIMFSYNNKELIINETVPNRFSPKSPDKAHLNLHINSLELGDSAVYFCASSQVGGGNEKLFFGSGTQLSVL.

This clonotype has only a few counts. The CDR3 sequence is CASSLYRQETQYF. CDR3 sequence (DNA): TGTGCCAGCAGTTTATACCGGCAAGAGACCCAGTACTTC. This chain connects TRBV28 to TRBJ2-5; D is unclear. Germline lookup yields CDR1 MDHEN and CDR2 SYDVKM. This CDR3 contains 13 residues. V lost 1 base, J lost 2 bases, and 5 bases lay in between.